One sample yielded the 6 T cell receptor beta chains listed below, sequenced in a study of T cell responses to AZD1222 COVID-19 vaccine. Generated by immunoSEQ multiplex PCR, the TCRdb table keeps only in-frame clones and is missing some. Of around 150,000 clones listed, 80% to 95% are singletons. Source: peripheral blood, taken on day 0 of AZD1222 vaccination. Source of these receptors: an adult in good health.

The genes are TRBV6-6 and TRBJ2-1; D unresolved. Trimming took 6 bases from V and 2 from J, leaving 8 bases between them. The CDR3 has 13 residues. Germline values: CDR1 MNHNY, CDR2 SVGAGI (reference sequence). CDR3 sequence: CASRAGAYNEQFF. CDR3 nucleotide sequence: TGTGCCAGCAGGGCTGGGGCCTACAATGAGCAGTTCTTC.

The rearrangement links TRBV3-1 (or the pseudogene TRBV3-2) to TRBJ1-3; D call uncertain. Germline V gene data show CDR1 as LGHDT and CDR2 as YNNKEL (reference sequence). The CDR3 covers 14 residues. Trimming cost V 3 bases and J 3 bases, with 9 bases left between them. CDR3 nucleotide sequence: TGTGCCAGCAGCCATCGGAAGGATGGAAACACCATATATTTT. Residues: CASSHRKDGNTIYF.

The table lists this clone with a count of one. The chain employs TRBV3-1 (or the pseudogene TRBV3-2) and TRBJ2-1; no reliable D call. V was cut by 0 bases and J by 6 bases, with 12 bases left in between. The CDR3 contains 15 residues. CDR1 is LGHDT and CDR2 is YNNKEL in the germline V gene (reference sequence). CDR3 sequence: CASSQDLGASNEQFF. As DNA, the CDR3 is TGTGCCAGCAGCCAAGATCTCGGCGCGTCCAATGAGCAGTTCTTC.

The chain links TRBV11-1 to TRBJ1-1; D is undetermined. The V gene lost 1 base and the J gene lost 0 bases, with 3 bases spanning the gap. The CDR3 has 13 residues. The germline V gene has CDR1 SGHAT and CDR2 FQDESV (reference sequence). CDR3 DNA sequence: TGTGCCAGCAGCTTAGGGGTGAACACTGAAGCTTTCTTT. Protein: CASSLGVNTEAFF.

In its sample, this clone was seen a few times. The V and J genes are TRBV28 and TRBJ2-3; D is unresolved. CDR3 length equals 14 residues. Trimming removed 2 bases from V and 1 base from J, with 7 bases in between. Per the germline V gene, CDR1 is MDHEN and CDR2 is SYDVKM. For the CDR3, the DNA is TGTGCCAGCAGTTTACTAGGTCGCACAGATACGCAGTATTTT. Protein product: CASSLLGRTDTQYF.

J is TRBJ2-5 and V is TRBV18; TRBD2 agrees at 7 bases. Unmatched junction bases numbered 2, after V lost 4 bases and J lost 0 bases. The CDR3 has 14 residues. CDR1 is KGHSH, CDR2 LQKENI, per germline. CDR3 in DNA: TGTGCCAGCTCACTCGGGGGGAACCAAGAGACCCAGTACTTC. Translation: CASSLGGNQETQYF.